The clone carrying this TCR beta chain was seen more than once but under ten times. The data belong to a study of identical twins. Via MiXCR, TCRdb re-called the 5' RACE reads, giving one row per CDR3 protein. The data show 350,000 to 500,000 distinct CDR3 sequences, around 20% seen once. The CDR3 extends over 14 amino acids. Germline lookup yields CDR1 ENHRY and CDR2 SYGVKD. Between the trimmed V and J ends, which lost 2 bases and 6 bases, there was a span of 13 bases. The receptor comes from a middle-aged man in good health. The sequenced sample consisted of naive T cells sorted from blood. This rearrangement joins TRBV10-3 to TRBJ1-2; tentative D call: TRBD1 (6 bases). The CDR3 spells CAISELQGGDGYTF. The CDR3 bases are TGTGCCATCAGTGAGCTACAGGGCGGCGATGGCTACACCTTC.